Each of the 7 T cell receptor beta chains below was sequenced from the same sample in a study of T-cell reconstitution after alpha-beta-depleted transplantation in children (TCRdb year 2016). Library generation was performed with PCR. Sequencing used an Illumina HiSeq 2500. Molecular barcoding was employed in the preparation of TCR libraries, with unique molecular identifiers being used to normalize TCRbeta repertoire quantification. TCRdb trimmed public reads at Q25 via fastp, called clones via MiXCR and kept in-frame beta chains. CDR3 protein duplicates are merged, each entry listing the most common genes and DNA. A total of 150,000 to 200,000 distinct CDR3 sequences appear in this sample, less than 8% of them only once. Around 3% of the sample rests with the top ten. The starting material was PBMCs from the stem cell graft donor, obtained from the stem cell graft. Source of these receptors: a human donor who donated a stem cell graft to a child with Wiskott-Aldrich syndrome.

This clonotype was recorded at least ten times. The rearrangement uses TRBV20-1 and TRBJ1-5, with 7 bases matching TRBD1. Germline V gives CDR1 DFQATT, CDR2 SNEGSKA (reference sequence). The CDR3 extends over 14 amino acids. V shed 3 bases and J 6 bases; nucleotides not matched to a gene: 8. The CDR3 nucleotides read TGCAGTGCTAGGACCGGGACAGAGAGTCAGCCCCAGCATTTT. Its protein product is CSARTGTESQPQHF.

This clonotype occurred many times. This chain uses TRBV18 with TRBJ2-7; D may be TRBD1 (6 bases). This CDR3 is 14 amino acids long. V lost 4 bases and J lost 3, with 13 bases in between. Germline V gene data show CDR1 as KGHSH and CDR2 as LQKENI. DNA for the CDR3: TGTGCCAGCTCACTTTCGGGACAAGACTACGAGCAGTACTTC. Translating it yields CASSLSGQDYEQYF.

This clonotype was observed at least ten times. The chain carries TRBV5-1 and TRBJ2-7; 14 positions match TRBD2. Germline V gene data show CDR1 as SGHRS and CDR2 as YFSETQ. V lost 4 bases to trimming and J lost 0 bases; unmatched junction nucleotides: 6. This CDR3 spans 17 amino acids. CDR3 sequence reads: CASSLTGTSGSSYEQYF. The CDR3 DNA reads as TGCGCCAGCAGCCTCACGGGGACTAGCGGGAGCTCCTACGAGCAGTACTTC.

This clonotype has ten or more counts. The V call is TRBV25-1, the J call TRBJ2-3; D possibly corresponds to TRBD2 (5 bases). The CDR3 sequence is 13 residues long. V gave up 5 bases and J gave up 7 bases, with 13 bases separating them. Germline V gives CDR1 MGHDK, CDR2 SYGVNS. The CDR3 nucleotides read TGTGCCAGCAGTACCACTTCGGGGAATACGCAGTATTTT. Its protein is CASSTTSGNTQYF.

This clonotype was seen ten or more times. The chain uses TRBV27 and TRBJ2-4; TRBD1 matches 7 bases. This CDR3 comprises 14 residues. The J segment lost 6 bases and the V segment lost 6 bases, leaving 8 bases of the junction unmatched. Per germline, CDR1 MNHEY and CDR2 SMNVEV (reference sequence). The CDR3 sequence: CASSPGGRINIQYF. CDR3 DNA sequence: TGTGCCAGCAGCCCAGGGGGTCGGATAAACATTCAGTACTTC.

This clonotype was counted ten times or more. The chain recombines TRBV28 with TRBJ2-7; TRBD2 might be the D (6 bases). Trimming removed 3 bases from V and 4 bases from J, with 13 bases in between. The CDR3 runs 14 residues. Germline V lookup: CDR1 MDHEN, CDR2 SYDVKM. Written as DNA, the CDR3 is TGTGCCAGCAGTTTGGGCGGCCGGGGGTACGAGCAGTACTTC. Encoded protein: CASSLGGRGYEQYF.

This clonotype has a count of ten or more. The chain carries TRBV6-1 and TRBJ2-7, with TRBD1 as a possible D gene (6 bases). CDR3 size: 12 residues. Germline V gene sequence: CDR1 MNHNS, CDR2 SASEGT. V was trimmed by 8 bases and J by 3 bases, leaving 11 bases between them. The CDR3 region is CASPGQNYEQYF. CDR3 nucleotides: TGTGCCAGCCCCGGACAGAACTACGAGCAGTACTTC.